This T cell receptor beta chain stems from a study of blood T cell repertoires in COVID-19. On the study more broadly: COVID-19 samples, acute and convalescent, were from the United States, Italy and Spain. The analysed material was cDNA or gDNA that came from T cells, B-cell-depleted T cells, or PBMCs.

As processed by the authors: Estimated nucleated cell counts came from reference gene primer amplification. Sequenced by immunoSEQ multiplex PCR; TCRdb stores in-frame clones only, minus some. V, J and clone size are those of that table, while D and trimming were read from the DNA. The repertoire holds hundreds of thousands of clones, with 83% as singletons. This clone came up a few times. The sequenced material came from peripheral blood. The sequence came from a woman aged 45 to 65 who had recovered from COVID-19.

The CDR3 coding sequence is TGTGCCACCAGTGATTTTAGCGGAAGCACCTACGAGCAGTACTTC. Translation: CATSDFSGSTYEQYF. The V call is TRBV24-1, the J call TRBJ2-7; weak D call: TRBD2 (6 bases). V lost 1 base to trimming and J lost 2 bases, with 11 bases between them. The CDR3 length is 15 residues. Germline V lookup: CDR1 KGHDR, CDR2 SFDVKD.